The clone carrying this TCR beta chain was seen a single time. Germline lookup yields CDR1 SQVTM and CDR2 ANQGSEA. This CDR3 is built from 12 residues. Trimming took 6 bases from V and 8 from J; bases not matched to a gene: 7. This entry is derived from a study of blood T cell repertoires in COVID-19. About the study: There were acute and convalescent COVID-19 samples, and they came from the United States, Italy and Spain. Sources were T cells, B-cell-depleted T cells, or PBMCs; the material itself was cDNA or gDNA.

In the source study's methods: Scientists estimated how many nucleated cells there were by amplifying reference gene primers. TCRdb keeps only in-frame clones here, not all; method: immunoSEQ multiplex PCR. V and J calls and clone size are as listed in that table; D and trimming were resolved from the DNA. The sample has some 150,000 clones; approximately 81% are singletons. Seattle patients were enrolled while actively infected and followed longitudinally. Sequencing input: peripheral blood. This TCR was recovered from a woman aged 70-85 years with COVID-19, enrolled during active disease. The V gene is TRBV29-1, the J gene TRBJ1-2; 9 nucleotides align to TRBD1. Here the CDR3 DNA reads TGCAGCGTAGGCCGGACAGGGGACGGCTACACCTTC. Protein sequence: CSVGRTGDGYTF.